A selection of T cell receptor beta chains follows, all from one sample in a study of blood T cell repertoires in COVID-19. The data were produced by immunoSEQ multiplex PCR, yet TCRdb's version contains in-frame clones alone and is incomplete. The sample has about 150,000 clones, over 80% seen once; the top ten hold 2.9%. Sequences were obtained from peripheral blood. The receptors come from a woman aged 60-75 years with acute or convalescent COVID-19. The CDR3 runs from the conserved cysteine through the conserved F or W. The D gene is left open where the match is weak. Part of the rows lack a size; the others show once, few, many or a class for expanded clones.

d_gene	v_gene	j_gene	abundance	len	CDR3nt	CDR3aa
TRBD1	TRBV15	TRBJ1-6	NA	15	TGTGCCACCAGCAGAGAAGACAGGGTGGATTCACCCCTCCACTTT	CATSREDRVDSPLHF
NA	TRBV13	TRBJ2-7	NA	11	TGTGCCAGCAGCTTAAGGGGCGAGCAGTACTTC	CASSLRGEQYF
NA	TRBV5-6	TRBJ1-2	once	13	TGTGCCAGCAGCCTGACAGAATTCTATGGCTACACCTTC	CASSLTEFYGYTF
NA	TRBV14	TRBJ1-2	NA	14	TGTGCCAGCAGCCAGCCGGGAGTCCCCTATGGCTACACCTTC	CASSQPGVPYGYTF
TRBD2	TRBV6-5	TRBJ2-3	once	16	TGTGCCAGCAGTTACGCTAGCGGGGCTCGCACAGATACGCAGTATTTT	CASSYASGARTDTQYF
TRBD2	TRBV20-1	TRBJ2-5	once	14	TGCAGTGCTAGTCCTCGACTAGCGGGGCTGTCCCAGTACTTC	CSASPRLAGLSQYF
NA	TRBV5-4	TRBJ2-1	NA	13	TGTGCCAGCAGCCCGGAACTAGTCTATGAGCAGTTCTTC	CASSPELVYEQFF
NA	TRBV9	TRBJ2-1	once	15	TGTGCCAGCAGCCGCAGCGGAGGTGGCTACAATGAGCAGTTCTTC	CASSRSGGGYNEQFF
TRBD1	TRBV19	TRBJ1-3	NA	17	TGTGCCAGTAGCATCCGGGACAGCAGAAACTCTGGAAACACCATATATTTT	CASSIRDSRNSGNTIYF
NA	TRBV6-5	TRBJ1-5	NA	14	TGTGCCAGCAAGGATAAACAGGGAAATCAGCCCCAGCATTTT	CASKDKQGNQPQHF
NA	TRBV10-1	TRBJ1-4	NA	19	TGCGCCAGCAGTGAGTCGCCTGGAAGGGAGGGAGCAACTAATGAAAAACTGTTTTTT	CASSESPGREGATNEKLFF
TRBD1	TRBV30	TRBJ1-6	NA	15	TGTGCCTGGAGTTCCTGGGACAGGGGAAATTCACCCCTCCACTTT	CAWSSWDRGNSPLHF
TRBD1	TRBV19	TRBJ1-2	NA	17	TGTGCCAGTAGCCTTTCCGGGGACAGGGGGCCCTACTATGGCTACACCTTC	CASSLSGDRGPYYGYTF
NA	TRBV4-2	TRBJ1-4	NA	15	TGTGCCAGCAGCCAATCTGGATACGACAGAGAAAAACTGTTTTTT	CASSQSGYDREKLFF
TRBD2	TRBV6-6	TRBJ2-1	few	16	TGTGCCAGCAGGACACCTAGCGGGGGGCCAGGTGATGAGCAGTTCTTC	CASRTPSGGPGDEQFF
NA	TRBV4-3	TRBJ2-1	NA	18	TGCGCCAGCAGCCAAGAAGGCCCGACTAGTTCCCCTTACAATGAGCAGTTCTTC	CASSQEGPTSSPYNEQFF
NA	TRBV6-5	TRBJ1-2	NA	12	TGTGCCAGCAAATCCACCCTAGACGGCTACACCTTC	CASKSTLDGYTF
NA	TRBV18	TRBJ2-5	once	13	TGTGCCAGCTCACCAGGGCGCCAAGAGACCCAGTACTTC	CASSPGRQETQYF
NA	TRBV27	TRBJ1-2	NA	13	TGTGCCAGCAGTTTTGGGCTCAGGGGAGGCTACACCTTC	CASSFGLRGGYTF
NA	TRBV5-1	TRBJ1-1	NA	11	TGCGCCAGCAGCGGGGGGACTGAAGCTTTCTTT	CASSGGTEAFF
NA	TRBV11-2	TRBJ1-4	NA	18	TGTGCCAGCACCACCGGCCGGGCGAGTCAGGGAGGTAATGAAAAACTGTTTTTT	CASTTGRASQGGNEKLFF
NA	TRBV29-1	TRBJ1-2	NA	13	TGCAGCGCTTCCCGTTGGCAGGGGTATGGCTACACCTTC	CSASRWQGYGYTF
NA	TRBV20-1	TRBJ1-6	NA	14	TGCAGTGCTAGTGTTGCGGCCGATGATTCACCCCTCCACTTT	CSASVAADDSPLHF
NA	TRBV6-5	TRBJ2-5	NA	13	TGTGCCAGCAGTTCACCCCTACGGGAGACCCAGTACTTC	CASSSPLRETQYF
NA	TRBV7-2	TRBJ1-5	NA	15	TGTGCCAGCAGCGTTGGCGGCAGGGACAATCAGCCCCAGCATTTT	CASSVGGRDNQPQHF
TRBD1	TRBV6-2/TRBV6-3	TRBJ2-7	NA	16	TGTGCCAGCAGTTACGGTCAGGGGGTGCCTTCCTACGAGCAGTACTTC	CASSYGQGVPSYEQYF
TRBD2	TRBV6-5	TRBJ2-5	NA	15	TGTGCCAGCAGGGGCAGCGGGGGTGTGAAAGAGACCCAGTACTTC	CASRGSGGVKETQYF
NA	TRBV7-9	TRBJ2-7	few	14	TGTGCCAGCAGCTTAGGCGGCGAGAACTACGAGCAGTACTTC	CASSLGGENYEQYF
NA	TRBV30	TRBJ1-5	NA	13	TGTGCCTGCAGCAGGGGTGGCAATCAGCCCCAGCATTTT	CACSRGGNQPQHF
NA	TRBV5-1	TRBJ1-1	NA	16	TGCGCCAGCAGCTTGGGAGGGGGTAGATCGAACACTGAAGCTTTCTTT	CASSLGGGRSNTEAFF
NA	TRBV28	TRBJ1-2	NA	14	TGTGCCAGCAGTTCAGGGTCGGCTAACTATGGCTACACCTTC	CASSSGSANYGYTF
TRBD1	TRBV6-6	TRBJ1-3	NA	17	TGTGCCAGCAGTCAAAACAGGGGGTTCAGCTCTGGAAACACCATATATTTT	CASSQNRGFSSGNTIYF
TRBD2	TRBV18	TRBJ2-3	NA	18	TGTGCCAGCTCACCCCGGACTAGCGGGGAGACTAGCACAGATACGCAGTATTTT	CASSPRTSGETSTDTQYF
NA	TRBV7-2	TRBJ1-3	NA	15	TGTGCCAGCAGCCCCACCTGGGAGACCAGAAACACCATATATTTT	CASSPTWETRNTIYF
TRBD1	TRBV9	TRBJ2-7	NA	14	TGTGCCAGCAGCCCAGGACAGGGGAACTACGAGCAGTACTTC	CASSPGQGNYEQYF
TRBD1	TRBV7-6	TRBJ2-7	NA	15	TGTGCCAGCAGCTTAAAAGGACAGGGGACCGGGCAGCAGTACTTC	CASSLKGQGTGQQYF
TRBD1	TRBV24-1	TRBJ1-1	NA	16	TGTGCCACCAGTGACGTCGCGGGACAGGGCTTCACTGAAGCTTTCTTT	CATSDVAGQGFTEAFF